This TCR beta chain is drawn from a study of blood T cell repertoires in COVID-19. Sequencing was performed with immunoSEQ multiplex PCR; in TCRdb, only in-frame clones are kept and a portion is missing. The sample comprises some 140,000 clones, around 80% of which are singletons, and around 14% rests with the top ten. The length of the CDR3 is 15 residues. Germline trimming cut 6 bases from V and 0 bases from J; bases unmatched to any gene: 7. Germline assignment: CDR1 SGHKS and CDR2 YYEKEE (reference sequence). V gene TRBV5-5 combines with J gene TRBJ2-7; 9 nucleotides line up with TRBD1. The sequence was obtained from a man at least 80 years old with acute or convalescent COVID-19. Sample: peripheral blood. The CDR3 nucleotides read TGTGCCAGCAAGATGGGGGGACAGGGCTCCTACGAGCAGTACTTC. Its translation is CASKMGGQGSYEQYF.